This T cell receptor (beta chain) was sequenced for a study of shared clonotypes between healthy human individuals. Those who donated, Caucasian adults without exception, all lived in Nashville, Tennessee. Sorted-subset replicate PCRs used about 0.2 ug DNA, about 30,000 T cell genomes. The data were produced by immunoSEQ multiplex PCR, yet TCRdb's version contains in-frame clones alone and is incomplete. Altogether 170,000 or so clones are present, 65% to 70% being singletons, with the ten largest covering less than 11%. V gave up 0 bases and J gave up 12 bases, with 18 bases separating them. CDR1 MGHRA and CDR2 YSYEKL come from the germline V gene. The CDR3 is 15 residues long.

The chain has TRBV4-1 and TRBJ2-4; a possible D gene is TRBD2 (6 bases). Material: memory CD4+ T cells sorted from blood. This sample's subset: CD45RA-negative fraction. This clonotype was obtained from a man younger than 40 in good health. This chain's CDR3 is CASSQDDRRAGSQYF. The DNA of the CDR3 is TGCGCCAGCAGCCAAGATGATCGGAGGGCCGGTAGTCAGTACTTC.